The subject of this entry is one T cell receptor beta chain. V was pared by 2 bases and J by 0 bases, with 14 bases between. The CDR3 covers 17 residues. The germline gives CDR1 MNHNS, CDR2 SASEGT. All trial patients relapsed after autologous stem cell transplantation. These data belong to a study of PD-1 blockade in classical Hodgkin lymphoma. Profiling relied on immunoSEQ multiplex PCR, and the TCRdb table lists in-frame clones only, not all of them. The sample holds about 98,000 clones; roughly 80% are singletons and the top ten take around 15%. The sample was peripheral blood mononuclear cells (PBMCs), taken before the second cycle of nivolumab. The receptor comes from a human donor with classical Hodgkin lymphoma. This chain links TRBV6-1 with TRBJ1-5; D might be TRBD1 (5 bases). This CDR3 is CASSESYGGLSNQPQHF. CDR3 nucleotide sequence: TGTGCCAGCAGTGAATCGTATGGGGGACTTAGCAATCAGCCCCAGCATTTT.